This paragraph reports one TCR beta chain. As handled by the study authors: Estimation of nucleated cell counts relied on the amplification of reference gene primers. Profiling relied on immunoSEQ multiplex PCR, and the TCRdb table lists in-frame clones only, not all of them. V, J and clone size reflect that table, while D and trimming were determined from the DNA. This sample yields under 450,000 clones, of which 70% to 90% are seen a single time; around 1.5% belongs to the top ten. The length of the CDR3 is 14 residues. J gave up 6 bases and V 6 bases, and 5 bases lay outside the gene matches. The germline V gene has CDR1 SNHLY and CDR2 FYNNEI. These data belong to a study of blood T cell repertoires in COVID-19. About the research overall: From T cells, B-cell-depleted T cells, or PBMCs came the material, which was cDNA or gDNA.

Seattle researchers signed up patients amid active infection and tracked them longitudinally. The TCR sequence derives from a woman between 35 and 50 years old with COVID-19, enrolled during active disease. Input material: peripheral blood. The chain links TRBV2 to TRBJ1-4; 9 nucleotides line up with TRBD1. CDR3 in amino acids: CASRKGQGYEKLFF. CDR3 nucleotides: TGTGCCAGCAGGAAAGGACAGGGGTATGAAAAACTGTTTTTT.